This TCR beta chain was sequenced in a study of shared clonotypes between healthy human individuals. Data came from immunoSEQ multiplex PCR; TCRdb stores just in-frame clones and leaves some out. The table shows fewer than 2.5 million clones, with roughly 93% occurring only once. With 3 bases removed from V and 7 bases from J, the gap between germline ends came to 12 bases. Germline V CDR1 and CDR2: SGHTA, FQGNSA. This CDR3 spans 13 amino acids. The chain employs TRBV7-2 and TRBJ1-1; no firm D call. The receptor was isolated from a young man in good health. Some clones in this sample may be carry-over from other donors' samples. The sequenced sample was naive CD4+ T cells from PBMCs. Subset given: CD45RA+ positively selected. The CDR3 DNA follows: TGTGCCAGCAGCTTCCGACGAAACGGTGAAGCTTTCTTT. Translated, it gives CASSFRRNGEAFF. Looking up the rest from reference TRBV7-2 and TRBJ1-1 gives the full variable domain: GAGVSQSPSNKVTEKGKDVELRCDPISGHTALYWYRQSLGQGLEFLIYFQGNSAPDKSGLPSDRFSAERTGGSVSTLTIQRTQQEDSAVYLCASSFRRNGEAFFGQGTRLTVV.